This T cell receptor beta chain came from a study of blood T cells in healthy people across ages. In regard to this clonotype: At one end the junction does not follow the germline gene, possibly because of a read error.

Next came a second PCR, run for roughly 6 to 11 cycles, which used a sample-barcoded 5' primer along with a J-beta primer mix. TCRdb reanalysed the 5' RACE reads using MiXCR and keeps one entry per CDR3 protein. The sample carries approximately 1,700,000 distinct CDR3 sequences, 39% recorded once. The CDR3 totals 14 residues. Germline V CDR1 and CDR2: SGHTA, FQGNSA. This sequence originates from a human donor in good health. The rearrangement uses TRBV7-2 and TRBJ2-3, with D perhaps matching TRBD2 (6 bases). The source material was blood. CDR3: CAGSPPGLTDTQYF. CDR3 in DNA: TGTGCCGGCAGCCCCCCGGGACTTACAGATACGCAGTATTTT.